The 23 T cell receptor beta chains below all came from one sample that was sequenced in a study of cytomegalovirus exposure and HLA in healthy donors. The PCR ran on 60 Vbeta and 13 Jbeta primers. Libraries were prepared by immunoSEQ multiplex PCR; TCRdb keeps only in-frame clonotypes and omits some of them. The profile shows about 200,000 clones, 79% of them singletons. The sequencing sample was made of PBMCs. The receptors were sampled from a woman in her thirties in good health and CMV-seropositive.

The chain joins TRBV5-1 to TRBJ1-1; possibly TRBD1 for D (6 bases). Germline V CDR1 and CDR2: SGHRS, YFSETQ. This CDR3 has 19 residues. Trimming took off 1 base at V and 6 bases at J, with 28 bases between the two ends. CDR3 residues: CASSLRLLGEGGYNAEAFF. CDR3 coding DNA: TGCGCCAGCAGCTTGAGATTGTTGGGGGAGGGGGGCTACAACGCTGAAGCTTTCTTT.

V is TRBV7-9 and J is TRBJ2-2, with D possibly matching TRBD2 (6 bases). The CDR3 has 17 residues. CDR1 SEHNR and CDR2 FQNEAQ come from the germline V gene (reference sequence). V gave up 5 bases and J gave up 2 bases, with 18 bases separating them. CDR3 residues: CASSVPSGGVNTGELFF. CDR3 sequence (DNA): TGTGCCAGCAGCGTCCCTAGTGGCGGGGTAAACACCGGGGAGCTGTTTTTT.

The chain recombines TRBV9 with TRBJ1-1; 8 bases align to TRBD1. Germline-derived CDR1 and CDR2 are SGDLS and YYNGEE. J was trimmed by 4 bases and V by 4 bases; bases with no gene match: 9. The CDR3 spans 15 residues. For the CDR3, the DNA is TGTGCCAGCAGCCCCGAGACAGGGGTGGGCACTGAAGCTTTCTTT. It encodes CASSPETGVGTEAFF.

The CDR3 coding sequence is TGTGCCAGCAGCCTAAGGACAGGGGGCAATGAAAAACTGTTTTTT. Translating it yields CASSLRTGGNEKLFF. The V and J genes are TRBV5-6 and TRBJ1-4; the match to TRBD1 covers 11 bases. The length of the CDR3 is 15 residues. V lost 4 bases to trimming and J lost 5 bases; unmatched junction nucleotides: 4. CDR1 and CDR2 (germline): SGHDT, YYEEEE.

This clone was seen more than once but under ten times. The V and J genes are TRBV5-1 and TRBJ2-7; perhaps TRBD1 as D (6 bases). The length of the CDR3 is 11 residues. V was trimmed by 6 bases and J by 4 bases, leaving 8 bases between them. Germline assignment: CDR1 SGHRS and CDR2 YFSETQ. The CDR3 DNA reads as TGCGCCAGCAAGGGGGAGTACGAGCAGTACTTC. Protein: CASKGEYEQYF.

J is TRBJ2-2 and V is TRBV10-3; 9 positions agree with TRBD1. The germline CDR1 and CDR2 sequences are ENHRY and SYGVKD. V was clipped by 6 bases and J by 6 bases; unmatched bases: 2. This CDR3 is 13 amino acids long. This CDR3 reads CAIRGTGPGELFF. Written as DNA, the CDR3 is TGTGCCATCAGGGGGACAGGGCCCGGGGAGCTGTTTTTT.

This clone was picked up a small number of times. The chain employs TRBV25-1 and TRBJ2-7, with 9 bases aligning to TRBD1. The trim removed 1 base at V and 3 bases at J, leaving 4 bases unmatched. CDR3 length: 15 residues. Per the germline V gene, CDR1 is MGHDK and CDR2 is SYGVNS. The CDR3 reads CASSEWDREFYEQYF. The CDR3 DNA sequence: TGTGCCAGCAGTGAATGGGACAGGGAATTCTACGAGCAGTACTTC.

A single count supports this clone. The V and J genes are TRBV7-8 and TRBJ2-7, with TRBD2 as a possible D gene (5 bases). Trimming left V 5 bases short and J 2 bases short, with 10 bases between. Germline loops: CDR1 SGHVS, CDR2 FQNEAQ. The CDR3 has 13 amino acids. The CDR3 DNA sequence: TGTGCCAGCAGCCCACTAGAAACCTACGAGCAGTACTTC. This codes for CASSPLETYEQYF.

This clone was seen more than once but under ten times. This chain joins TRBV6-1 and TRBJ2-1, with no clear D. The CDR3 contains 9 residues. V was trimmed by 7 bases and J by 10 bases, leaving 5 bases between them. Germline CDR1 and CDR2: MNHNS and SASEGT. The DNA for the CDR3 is TGTGCCAGCATAAGCGAGCAGTTCTTC. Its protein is CASISEQFF.

As DNA, the CDR3 is TGTGCCAGTAGTATTACAGGTGCTCCCGGGAATGAGCAGTTCTTC. Protein sequence: CASSITGAPGNEQFF. The rearrangement uses TRBV19 and TRBJ2-1; TRBD1 is a possible D gene (5 bases). The germline gives CDR1 LNHDA, CDR2 SQIVND (reference sequence). The CDR3 loop spans 15 amino acids. V was trimmed by 3 bases and J by 7 bases, leaving 16 bases between them.

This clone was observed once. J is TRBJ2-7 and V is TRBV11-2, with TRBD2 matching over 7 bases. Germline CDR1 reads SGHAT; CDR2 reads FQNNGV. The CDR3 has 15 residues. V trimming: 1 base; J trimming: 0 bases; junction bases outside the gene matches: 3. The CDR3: CASSLAGGLSYEQYF. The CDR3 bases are TGTGCCAGCAGCTTAGCGGGAGGTCTCTCCTACGAGCAGTACTTC.

CDR3 bases: TGCGCCAGCAGCAAAAATGCGGGGGGCAGCCAAGAGACCCAGTACTTC. This codes for CASSKNAGGSQETQYF. The chain employs TRBV5-1 and TRBJ2-5; 8 bases match TRBD2. V shed 4 bases, J shed 1 base, and the junction held 9 bases outside the gene matches. This CDR3 has 16 residues. Germline V gene data show CDR1 as SGHRS and CDR2 as YFSETQ.

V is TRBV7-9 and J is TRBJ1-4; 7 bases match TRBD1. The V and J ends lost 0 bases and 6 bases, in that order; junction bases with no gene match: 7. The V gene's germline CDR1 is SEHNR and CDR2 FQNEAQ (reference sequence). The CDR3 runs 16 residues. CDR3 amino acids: CASSLAAGTDHEKLFF. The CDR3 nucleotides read TGTGCCAGCAGCTTAGCGGCCGGGACAGACCATGAAAAACTGTTTTTT.

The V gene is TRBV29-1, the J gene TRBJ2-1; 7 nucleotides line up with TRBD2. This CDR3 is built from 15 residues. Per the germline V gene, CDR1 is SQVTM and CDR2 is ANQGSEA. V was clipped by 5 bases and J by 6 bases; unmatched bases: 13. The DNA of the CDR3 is TGCAGCGTTTCCAAGATAGCGGGCGTCAGCAATGAGCAGTTCTTC. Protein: CSVSKIAGVSNEQFF.

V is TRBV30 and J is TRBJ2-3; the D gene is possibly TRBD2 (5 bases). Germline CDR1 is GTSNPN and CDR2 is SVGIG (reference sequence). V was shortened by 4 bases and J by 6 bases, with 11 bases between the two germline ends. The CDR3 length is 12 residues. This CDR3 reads CAWTKTRDTQYF. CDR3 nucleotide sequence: TGTGCCTGGACCAAAACTAGGGATACGCAGTATTTT.

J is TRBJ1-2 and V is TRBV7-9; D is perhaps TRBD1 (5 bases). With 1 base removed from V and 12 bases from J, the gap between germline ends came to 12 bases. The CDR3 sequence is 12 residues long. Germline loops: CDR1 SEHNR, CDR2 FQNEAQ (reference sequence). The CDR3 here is CASSLGSGHNTF. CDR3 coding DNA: TGTGCCAGCAGCTTAGGGTCAGGGCATAACACCTTC.

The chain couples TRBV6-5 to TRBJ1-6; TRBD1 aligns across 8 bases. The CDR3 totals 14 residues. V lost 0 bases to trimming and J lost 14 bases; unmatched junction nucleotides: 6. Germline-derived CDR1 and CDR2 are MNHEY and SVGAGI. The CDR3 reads CASSYSIGQGALHF. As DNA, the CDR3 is TGTGCCAGCAGTTACTCCATTGGACAGGGAGCCCTCCACTTT.

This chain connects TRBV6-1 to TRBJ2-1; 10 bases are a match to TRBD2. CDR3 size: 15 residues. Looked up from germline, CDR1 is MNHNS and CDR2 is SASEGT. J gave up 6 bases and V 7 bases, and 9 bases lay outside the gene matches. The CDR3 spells CASTPLAGVVNEQFF. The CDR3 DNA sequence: TGTGCCAGCACCCCCCTAGCGGGAGTAGTCAATGAGCAGTTCTTC.

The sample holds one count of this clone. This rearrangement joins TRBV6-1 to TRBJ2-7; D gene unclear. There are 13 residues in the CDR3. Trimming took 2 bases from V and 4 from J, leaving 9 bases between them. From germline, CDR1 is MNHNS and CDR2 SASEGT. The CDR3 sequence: CASSEKTPYEQYF. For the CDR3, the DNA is TGTGCCAGCAGTGAAAAGACACCATACGAGCAGTACTTC.

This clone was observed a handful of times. DNA for the CDR3: TGTGCCAGCAGTTACCGGAGACTAGCGATACCCTACGAGCAGTACTTC. This encodes CASSYRRLAIPYEQYF. This chain joins TRBV7-8 and TRBJ2-7, with TRBD2 matching over 8 bases. CDR3 size: 16 residues. Per germline, CDR1 SGHVS and CDR2 FQNEAQ. With 6 bases clipped from V and 2 bases from J, the junction kept 12 bases outside the gene matches.

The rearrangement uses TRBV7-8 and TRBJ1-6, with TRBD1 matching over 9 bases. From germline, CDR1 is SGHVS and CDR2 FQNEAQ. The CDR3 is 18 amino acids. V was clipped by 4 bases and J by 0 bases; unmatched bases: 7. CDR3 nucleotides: TGTGCCAGCAGCTCGAGCGACAGGGGGAGCTCCTATAATTCACCCCTCCACTTT. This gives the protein CASSSSDRGSSYNSPLHF. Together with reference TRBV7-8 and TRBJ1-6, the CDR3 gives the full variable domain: GAGVSQSPRYKVAKRGQDVALRCDPISGHVSLFWYQQALGQGPEFLTYFQNEAQLDKSGLPSDRFFAERPEGSVSTLKIQRTQQEDSAVYLCASSSSDRGSSYNSPLHFGNGTRLTVT.

This chain's CDR3 is CASSQASFYNEKLFF. The CDR3 DNA reads as TGCGCCAGCAGCCAAGCGAGTTTCTATAATGAAAAACTGTTTTTT. This chain joins TRBV4-1 and TRBJ1-4; D call uncertain. V lost 1 base and J lost 4, with 10 bases in between. CDR1 is MGHRA, CDR2 YSYEKL, per germline. The CDR3 is 15 residues long.

The CDR3 bases are TGTGCCAGCAGCTCGGTGCCCGAGGGTGGCTACACCTTC. It yields the protein CASSSVPEGGYTF. This sequence joins TRBV5-5 and TRBJ1-2; no clear D. The CDR3 is 13 residues long. The germline V gene has CDR1 SGHKS and CDR2 YYEKEE (reference sequence). V was shortened by 3 bases and J by 7 bases, with 13 bases between the two germline ends.